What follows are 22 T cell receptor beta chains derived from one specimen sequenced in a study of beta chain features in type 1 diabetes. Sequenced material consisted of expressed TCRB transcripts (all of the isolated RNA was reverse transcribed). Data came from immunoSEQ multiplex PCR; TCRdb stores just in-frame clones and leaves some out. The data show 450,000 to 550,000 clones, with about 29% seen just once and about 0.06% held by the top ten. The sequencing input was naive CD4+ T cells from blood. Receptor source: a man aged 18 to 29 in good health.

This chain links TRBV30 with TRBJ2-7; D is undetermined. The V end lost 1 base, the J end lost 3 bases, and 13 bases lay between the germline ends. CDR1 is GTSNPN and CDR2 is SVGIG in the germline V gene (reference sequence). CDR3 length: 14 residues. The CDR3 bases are TGTGCCTGGAGTGGGGTGGCCGCGCGCTACGAGCAGTACTTC. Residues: CAWSGVAARYEQYF.

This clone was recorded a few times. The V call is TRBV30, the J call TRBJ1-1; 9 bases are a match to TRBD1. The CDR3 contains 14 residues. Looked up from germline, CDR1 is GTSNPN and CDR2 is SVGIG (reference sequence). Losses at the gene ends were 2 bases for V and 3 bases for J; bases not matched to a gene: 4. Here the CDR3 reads CAWSPGDRDTEAFF. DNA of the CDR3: TGTGCCTGGAGTCCTGGGGACAGGGACACTGAAGCTTTCTTT.

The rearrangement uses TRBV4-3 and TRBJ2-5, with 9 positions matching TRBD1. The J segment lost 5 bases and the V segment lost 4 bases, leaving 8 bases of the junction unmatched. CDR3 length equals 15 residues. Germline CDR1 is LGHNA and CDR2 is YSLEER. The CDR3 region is CASSRRDRARETQYF. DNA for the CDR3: TGCGCCAGCAGCCGTCGGGACAGGGCACGGGAGACCCAGTACTTC.

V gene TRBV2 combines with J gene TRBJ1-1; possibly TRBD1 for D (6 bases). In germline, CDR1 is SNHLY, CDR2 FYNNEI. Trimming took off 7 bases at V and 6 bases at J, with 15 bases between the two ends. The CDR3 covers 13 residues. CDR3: CASTELGAAEAFF. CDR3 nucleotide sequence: TGTGCCAGCACCGAGTTGGGGGCCGCTGAAGCTTTCTTT.

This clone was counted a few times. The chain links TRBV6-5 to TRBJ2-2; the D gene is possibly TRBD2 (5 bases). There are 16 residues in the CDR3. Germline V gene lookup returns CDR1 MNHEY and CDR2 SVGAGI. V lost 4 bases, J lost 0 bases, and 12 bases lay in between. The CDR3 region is CASSFGLAANTGELFF. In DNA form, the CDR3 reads TGTGCCAGCAGTTTCGGCCTAGCAGCGAACACCGGGGAGCTGTTTTTT.

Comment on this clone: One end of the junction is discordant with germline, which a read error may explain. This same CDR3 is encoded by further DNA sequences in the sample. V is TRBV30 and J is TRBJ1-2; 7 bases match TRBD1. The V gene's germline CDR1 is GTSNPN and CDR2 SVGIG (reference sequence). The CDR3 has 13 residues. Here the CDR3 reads CAWSRDSRRGYTF. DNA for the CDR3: TGCGCCTGGAGCAGGGACAGCCGTCGAGGCTACACCTTC.

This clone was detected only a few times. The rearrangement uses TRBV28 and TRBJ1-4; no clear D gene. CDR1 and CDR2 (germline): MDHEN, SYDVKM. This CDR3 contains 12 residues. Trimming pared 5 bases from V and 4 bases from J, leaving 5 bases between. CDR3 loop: CASSRYNEKLFF. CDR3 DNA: TGTGCCAGCAGTAGATATAATGAAAAACTGTTTTTT. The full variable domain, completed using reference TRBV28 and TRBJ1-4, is DVKVTQSSRYLVKRTGEKVFLECVQDMDHENMFWYRQDPGLGLRLIYFSYDVKMKEKGDIPEGYSVSREKKERFSLILESASTNQTSMYLCASSRYNEKLFFGSGTQLSVL.

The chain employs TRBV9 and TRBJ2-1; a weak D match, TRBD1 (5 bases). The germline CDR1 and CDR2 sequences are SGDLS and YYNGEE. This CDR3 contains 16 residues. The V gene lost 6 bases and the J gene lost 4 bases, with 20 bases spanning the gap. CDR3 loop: CASTSTSFQGYNEQFF. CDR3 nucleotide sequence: TGTGCCAGCACCTCTACATCATTTCAGGGATACAATGAGCAGTTCTTC. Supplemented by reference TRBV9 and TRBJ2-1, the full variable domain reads DSGVTQTPKHLITATGQRVTLRCSPRSGDLSVYWYQQSLDQGLQFLIQYYNGEERAKGNILERFSAQQFPDLHSELNLSSLELGDSALYFCASTSTSFQGYNEQFFGPGTRLTVL.

CDR3 amino acids: CASSPLAGTDTQYF. DNA for the CDR3: TGTGCCAGCTCACCACTGGCTGGCACAGATACGCAGTATTTT. This chain uses TRBV18 with TRBJ2-3; D unresolved. The CDR3 runs 14 residues. CDR1 and CDR2 (germline): KGHSH, LQKENI. Trimming removed 1 base from V and 1 base from J, with 6 bases in between.

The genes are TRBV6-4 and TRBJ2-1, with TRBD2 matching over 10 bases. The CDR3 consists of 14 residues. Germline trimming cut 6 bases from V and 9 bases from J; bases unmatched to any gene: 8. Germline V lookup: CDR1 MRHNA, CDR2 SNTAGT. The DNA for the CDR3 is TGTGCCAGCAGCTCCGGGACTAGCGTCGGTGAGCAGTTCTTC. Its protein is CASSSGTSVGEQFF.

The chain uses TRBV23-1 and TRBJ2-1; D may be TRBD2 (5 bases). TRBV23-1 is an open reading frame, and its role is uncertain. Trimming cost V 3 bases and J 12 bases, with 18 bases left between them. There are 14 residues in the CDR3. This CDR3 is CASSQTGLTRRQFF. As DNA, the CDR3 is TGCGCCAGCAGTCAGACCGGACTCACAAGGCGGCAGTTCTTC.

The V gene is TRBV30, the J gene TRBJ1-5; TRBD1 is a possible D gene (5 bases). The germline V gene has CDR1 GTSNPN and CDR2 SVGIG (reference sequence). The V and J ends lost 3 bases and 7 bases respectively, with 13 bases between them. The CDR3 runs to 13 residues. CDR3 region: CAWRAGGGQPQHF. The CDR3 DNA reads TGTGCCTGGAGGGCTGGGGGAGGCCAGCCCCAGCATTTT.

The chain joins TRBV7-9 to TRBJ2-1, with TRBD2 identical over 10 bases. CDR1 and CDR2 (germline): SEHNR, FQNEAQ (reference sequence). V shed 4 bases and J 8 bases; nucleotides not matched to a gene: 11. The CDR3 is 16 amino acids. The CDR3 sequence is CASSSGLAEGPDEQFF. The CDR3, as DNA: TGTGCCAGCAGCTCAGGACTAGCGGAGGGCCCGGATGAGCAGTTCTTC.

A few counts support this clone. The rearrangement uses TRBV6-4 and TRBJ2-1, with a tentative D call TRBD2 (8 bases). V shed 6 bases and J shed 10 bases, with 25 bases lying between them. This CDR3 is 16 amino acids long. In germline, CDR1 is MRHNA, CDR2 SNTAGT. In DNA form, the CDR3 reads TGTGCCAGCAGCCCGGGAGGGGGAGGACAGGCCAGGGAGCAGTTCTTC. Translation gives CASSPGGGGQAREQFF.

The CDR3 loop is CASSLGGWSSFYEQYF. The CDR3 DNA is TGCGCCAGCAGCTTGGGAGGATGGTCCTCCTTCTACGAGCAGTACTTC. The rearrangement links TRBV5-1 to TRBJ2-7, with D hard to call. CDR1 is SGHRS, CDR2 YFSETQ, per germline. V was pared by 0 bases and J by 3 bases, with 16 bases between. The CDR3 length is 16 residues.

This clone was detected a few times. DNA of the CDR3: TGTGCCATCAGGACCGGGACGCCCAGCGACGAGCAGTACTTC. Translation gives CAIRTGTPSDEQYF. This sequence joins TRBV10-3 and TRBJ2-7; D could derive from TRBD1 or TRBD2 (5 bases each). The V end was cut by 6 bases, the J end by 5 bases, with 17 bases between. The CDR3 extends over 14 amino acids. The V gene's germline CDR1 is ENHRY and CDR2 SYGVKD.

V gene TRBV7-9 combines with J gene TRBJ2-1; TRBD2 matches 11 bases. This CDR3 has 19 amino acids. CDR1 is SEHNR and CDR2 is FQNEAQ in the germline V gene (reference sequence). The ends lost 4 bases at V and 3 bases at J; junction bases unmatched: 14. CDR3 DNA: TGTGCCAGCAGCTCTCACCCCCTAGCGGGAGGTCCTCTCTACAATGAGCAGTTCTTC. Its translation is CASSSHPLAGGPLYNEQFF.

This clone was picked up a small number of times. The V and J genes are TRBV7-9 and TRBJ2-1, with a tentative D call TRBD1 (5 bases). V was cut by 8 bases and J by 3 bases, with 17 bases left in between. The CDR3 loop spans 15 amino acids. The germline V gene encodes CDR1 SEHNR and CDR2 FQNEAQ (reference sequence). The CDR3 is CASRDSPMDYNEQFF. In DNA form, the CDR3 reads TGTGCCAGCCGCGACAGTCCCATGGACTACAATGAGCAGTTCTTC.

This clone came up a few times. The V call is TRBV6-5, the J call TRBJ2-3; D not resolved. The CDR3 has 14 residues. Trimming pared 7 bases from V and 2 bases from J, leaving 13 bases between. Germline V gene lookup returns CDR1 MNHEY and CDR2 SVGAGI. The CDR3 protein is CASTSPGVTDTQYF. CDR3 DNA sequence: TGTGCCAGCACCTCACCGGGCGTCACAGATACGCAGTATTTT.

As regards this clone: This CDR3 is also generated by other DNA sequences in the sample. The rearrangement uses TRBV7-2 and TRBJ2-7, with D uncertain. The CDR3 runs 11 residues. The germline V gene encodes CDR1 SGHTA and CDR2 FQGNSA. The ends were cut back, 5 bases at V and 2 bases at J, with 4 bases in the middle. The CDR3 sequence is CASSLTYEQYF. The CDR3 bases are TGTGCCAGCAGCCTCACCTACGAGCAGTACTTC.

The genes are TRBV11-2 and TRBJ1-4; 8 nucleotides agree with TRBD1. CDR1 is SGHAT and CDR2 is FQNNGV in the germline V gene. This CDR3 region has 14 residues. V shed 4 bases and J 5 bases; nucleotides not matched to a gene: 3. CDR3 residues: CASSWDRYNEKLFF. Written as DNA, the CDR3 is TGTGCCAGCAGCTGGGACAGGTACAATGAAAAACTGTTTTTT. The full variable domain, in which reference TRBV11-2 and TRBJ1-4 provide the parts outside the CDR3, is EAGVAQSPRYKIIEKRQSVAFWCNPISGHATLYWYQQILGQGPKLLIQFQNNGVVDDSQLPKDRFSAERLKGVDSTLKIQPAKLEDSAVYLCASSWDRYNEKLFFGSGTQLSVL.

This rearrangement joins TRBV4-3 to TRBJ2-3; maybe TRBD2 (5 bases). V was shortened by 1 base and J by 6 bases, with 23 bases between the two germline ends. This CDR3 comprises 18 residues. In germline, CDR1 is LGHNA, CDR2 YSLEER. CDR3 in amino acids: CASSQAEFRDPTSDTQYF. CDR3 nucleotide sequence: TGCGCCAGCAGCCAAGCAGAATTCCGGGATCCAACGTCGGATACGCAGTATTTT.